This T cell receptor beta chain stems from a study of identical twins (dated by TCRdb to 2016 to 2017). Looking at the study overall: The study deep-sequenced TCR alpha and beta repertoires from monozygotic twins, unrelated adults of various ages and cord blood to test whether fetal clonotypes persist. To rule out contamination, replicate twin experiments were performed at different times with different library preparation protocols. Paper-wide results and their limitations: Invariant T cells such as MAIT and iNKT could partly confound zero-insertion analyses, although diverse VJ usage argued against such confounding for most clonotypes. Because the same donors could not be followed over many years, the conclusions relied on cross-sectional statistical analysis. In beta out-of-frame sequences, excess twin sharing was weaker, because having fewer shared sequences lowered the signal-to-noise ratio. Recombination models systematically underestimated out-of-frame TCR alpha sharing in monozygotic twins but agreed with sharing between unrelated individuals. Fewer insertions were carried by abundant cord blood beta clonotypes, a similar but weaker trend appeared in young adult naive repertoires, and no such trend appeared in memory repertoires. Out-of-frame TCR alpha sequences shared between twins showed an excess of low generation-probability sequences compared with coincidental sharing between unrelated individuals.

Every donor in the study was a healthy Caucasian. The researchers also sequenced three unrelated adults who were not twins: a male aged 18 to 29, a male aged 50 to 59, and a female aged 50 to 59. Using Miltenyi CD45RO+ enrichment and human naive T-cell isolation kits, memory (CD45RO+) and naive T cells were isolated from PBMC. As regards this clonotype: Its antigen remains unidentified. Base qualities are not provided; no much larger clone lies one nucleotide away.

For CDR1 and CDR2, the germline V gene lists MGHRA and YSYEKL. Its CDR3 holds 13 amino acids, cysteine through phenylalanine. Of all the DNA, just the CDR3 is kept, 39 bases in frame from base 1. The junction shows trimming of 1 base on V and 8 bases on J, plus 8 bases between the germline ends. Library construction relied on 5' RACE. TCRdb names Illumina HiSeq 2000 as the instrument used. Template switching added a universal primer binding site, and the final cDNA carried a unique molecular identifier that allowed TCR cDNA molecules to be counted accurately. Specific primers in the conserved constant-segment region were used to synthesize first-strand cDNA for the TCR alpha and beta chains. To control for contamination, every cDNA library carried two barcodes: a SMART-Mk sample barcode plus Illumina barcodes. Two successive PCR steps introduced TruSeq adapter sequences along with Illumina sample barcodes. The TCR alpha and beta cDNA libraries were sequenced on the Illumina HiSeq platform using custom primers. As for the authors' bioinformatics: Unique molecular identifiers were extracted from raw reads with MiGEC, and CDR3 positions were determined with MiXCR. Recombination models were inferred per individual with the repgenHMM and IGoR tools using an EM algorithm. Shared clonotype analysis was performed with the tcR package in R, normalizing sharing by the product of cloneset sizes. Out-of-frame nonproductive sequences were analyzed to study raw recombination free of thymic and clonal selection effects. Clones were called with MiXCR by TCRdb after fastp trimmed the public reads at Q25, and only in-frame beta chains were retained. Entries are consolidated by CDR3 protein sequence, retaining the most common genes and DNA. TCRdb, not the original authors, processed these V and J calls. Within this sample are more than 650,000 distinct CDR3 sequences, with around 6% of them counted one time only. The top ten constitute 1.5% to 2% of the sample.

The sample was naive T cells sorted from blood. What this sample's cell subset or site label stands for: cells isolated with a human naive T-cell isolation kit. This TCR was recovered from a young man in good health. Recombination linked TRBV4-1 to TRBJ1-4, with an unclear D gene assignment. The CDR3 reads CASSQGLGEKLFF. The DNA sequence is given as TGCGCCAGCAGCCAAGGGCTGGGGGAAAAACTGTTTTTT.